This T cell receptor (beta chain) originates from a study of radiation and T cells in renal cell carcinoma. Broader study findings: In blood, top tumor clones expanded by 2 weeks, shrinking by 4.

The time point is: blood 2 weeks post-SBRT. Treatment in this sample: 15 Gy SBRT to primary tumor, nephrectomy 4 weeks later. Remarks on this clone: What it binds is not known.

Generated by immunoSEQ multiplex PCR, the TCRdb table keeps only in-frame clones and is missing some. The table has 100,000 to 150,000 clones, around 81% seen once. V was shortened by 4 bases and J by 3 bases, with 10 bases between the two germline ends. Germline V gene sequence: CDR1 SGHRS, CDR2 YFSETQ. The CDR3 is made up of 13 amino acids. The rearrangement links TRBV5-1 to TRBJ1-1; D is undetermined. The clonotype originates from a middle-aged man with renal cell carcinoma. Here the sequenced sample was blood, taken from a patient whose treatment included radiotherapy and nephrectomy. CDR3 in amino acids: CASSPQEDTEAFF. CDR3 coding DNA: TGCGCCAGCAGCCCTCAAGAGGACACTGAAGCTTTCTTT.